The TCR beta chain under discussion was sequenced for a study of T-cell reconstitution after alpha-beta-depleted transplantation in children. Looked up from germline, CDR1 is LGHDT and CDR2 is YNNKEL (reference sequence). The CDR3 has 14 residues. Trimming at V came to 1 base and at J to 5 bases, leaving 2 bases not matched to a gene. Unique molecular identifiers were used to barcode this TCRbeta library. In TCRdb, the PCR reads were re-called with MiXCR into one record per CDR3 protein. Here the sample spans approximately 430,000 distinct CDR3 sequences, 15% to 20% being singletons. This rearrangement joins TRBV3-1 to TRBJ2-3, with 8 bases lining up with TRBD2. The sample was PBMCs, mostly from graft donor cells, taken 360 days after TCRalphabeta/CD19-depleted stem cell transplant. This clonotype was sampled from a boy less than two years old who had a stem cell transplant for Wiskott-Aldrich syndrome, so the T cells may come from the graft donor. DNA for the CDR3: TGTGCCAGCAGCCAAGCACTAGCGGTAGATACGCAGTATTTT. Protein: CASSQALAVDTQYF.